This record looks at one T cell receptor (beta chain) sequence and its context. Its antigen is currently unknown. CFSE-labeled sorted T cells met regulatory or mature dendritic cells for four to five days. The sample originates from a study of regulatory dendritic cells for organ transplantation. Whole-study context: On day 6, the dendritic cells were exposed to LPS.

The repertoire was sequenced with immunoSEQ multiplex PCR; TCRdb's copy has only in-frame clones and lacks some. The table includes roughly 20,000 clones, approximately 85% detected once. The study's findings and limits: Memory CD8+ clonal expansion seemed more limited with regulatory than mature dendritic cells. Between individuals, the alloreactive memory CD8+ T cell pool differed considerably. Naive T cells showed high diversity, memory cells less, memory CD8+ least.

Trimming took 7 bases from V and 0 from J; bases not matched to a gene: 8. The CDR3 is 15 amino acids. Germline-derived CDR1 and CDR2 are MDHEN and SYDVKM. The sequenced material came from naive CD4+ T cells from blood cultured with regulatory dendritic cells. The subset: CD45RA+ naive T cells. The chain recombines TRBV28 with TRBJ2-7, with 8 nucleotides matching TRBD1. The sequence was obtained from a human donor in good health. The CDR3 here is CASIYSGTGSYEQYF. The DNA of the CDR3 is TGTGCCAGCATATATTCCGGGACAGGCTCCTACGAGCAGTACTTC.